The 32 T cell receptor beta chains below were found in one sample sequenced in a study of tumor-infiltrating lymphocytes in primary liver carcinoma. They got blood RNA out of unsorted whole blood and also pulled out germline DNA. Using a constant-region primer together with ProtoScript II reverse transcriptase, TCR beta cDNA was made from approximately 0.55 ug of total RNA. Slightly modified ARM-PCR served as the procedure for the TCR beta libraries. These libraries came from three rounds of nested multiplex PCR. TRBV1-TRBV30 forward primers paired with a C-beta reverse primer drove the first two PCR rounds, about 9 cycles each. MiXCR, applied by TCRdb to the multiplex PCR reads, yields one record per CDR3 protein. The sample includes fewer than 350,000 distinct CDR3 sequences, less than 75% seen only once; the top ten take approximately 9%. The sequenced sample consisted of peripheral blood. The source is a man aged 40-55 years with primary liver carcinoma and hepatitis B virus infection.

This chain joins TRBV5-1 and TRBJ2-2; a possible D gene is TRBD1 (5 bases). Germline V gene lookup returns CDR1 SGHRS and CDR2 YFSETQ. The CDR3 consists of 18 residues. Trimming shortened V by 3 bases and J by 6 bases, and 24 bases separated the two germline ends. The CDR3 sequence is CASSSHTTGYRDAGELFF. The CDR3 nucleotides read TGCGCCAGCAGCTCCCACACTACAGGCTATCGCGACGCCGGGGAGCTGTTTTTT.

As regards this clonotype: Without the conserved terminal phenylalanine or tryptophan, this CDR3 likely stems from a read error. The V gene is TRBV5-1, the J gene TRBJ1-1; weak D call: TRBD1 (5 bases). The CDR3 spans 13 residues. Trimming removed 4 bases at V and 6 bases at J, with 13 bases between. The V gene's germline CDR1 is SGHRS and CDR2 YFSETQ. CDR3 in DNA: TGCGCCAGCAGCCGAGACAGTGACGCTGAAGCTTTCCTT. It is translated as CASSRDSDAEAFL.

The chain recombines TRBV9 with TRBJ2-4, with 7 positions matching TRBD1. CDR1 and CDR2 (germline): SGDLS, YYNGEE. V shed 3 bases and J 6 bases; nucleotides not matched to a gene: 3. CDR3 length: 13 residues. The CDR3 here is CASSARDRNIQYF. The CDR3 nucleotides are TGTGCCAGCAGCGCCCGGGACAGAAACATTCAGTACTTC.

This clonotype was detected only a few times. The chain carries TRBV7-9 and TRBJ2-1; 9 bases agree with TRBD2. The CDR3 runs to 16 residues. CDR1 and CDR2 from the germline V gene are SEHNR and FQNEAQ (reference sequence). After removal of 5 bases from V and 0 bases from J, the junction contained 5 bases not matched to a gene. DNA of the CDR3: TGTGCCAGCAGCCTGGCGGGAGGGCGCTCCTACAATGAGCAGTTCTTC. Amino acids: CASSLAGGRSYNEQFF.

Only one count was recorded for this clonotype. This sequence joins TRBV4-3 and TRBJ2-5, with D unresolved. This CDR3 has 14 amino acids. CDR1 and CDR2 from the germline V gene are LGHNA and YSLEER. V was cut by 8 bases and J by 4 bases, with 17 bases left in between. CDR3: CASDSTWDRETQYF. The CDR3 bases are TGCGCCAGCGACTCGACATGGGATAGAGAGACCCAGTACTTC.

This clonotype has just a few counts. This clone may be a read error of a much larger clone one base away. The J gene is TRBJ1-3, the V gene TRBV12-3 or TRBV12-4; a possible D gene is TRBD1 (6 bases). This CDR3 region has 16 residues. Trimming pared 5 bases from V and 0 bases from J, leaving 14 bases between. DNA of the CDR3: TGTGCCAGCAGTGCCCGGACAGATCCCTCTGGAAACACCATATATTTT. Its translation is CASSARTDPSGNTIYF.

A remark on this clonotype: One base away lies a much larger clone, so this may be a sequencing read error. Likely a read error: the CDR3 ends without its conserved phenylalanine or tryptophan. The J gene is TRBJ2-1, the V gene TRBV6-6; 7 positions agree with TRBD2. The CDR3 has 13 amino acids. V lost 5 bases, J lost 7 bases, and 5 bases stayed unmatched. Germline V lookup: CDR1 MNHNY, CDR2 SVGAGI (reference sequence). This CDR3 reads CASSNTAGNEQFY. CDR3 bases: TGTGCCAGCAGTAACACAGCGGGAAATGAGCAGTTCTAC.

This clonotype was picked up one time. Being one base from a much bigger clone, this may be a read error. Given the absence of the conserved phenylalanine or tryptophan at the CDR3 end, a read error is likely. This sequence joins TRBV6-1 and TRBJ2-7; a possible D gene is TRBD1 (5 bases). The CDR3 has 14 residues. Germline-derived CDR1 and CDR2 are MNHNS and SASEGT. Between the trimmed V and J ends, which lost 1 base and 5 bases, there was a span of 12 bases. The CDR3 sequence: CASSEGPRVDEQYI. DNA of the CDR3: TGTGCCAGCAGTGAAGGCCCCAGGGTAGACGAGCAGTACATC.

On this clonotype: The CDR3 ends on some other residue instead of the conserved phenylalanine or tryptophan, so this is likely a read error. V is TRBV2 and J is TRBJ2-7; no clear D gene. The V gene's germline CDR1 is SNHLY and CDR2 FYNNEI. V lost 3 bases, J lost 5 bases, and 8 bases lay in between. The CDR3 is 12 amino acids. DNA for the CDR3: TGTGCCAGCAGTGACCAGAACCACGAGCAGTACTCC. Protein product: CASSDQNHEQYS.

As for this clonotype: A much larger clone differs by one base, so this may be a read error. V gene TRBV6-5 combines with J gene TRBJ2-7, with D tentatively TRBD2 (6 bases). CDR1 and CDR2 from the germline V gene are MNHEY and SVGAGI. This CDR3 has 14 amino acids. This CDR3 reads CASSYSGTSYEEYF. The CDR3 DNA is TGTGCCAGCAGTTACTCTGGGACTTCCTACGAGGAGTACTTC.

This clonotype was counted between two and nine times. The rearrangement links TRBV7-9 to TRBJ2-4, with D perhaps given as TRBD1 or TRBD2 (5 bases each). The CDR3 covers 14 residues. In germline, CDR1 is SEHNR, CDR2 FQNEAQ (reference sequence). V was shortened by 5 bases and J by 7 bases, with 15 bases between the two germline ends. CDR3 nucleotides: TGTGCCAGCAGCCAGGGCCCCTCGGGGAACATTCAGTACTTC. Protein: CASSQGPSGNIQYF.

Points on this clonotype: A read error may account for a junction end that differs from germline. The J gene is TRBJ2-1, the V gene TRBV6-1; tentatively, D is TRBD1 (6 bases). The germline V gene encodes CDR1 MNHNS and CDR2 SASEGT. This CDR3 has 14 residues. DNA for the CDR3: TGTGCCAACAGTGAAGTGGACAGCTACAATGAGCAGTTCTTC. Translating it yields CANSEVDSYNEQFF.

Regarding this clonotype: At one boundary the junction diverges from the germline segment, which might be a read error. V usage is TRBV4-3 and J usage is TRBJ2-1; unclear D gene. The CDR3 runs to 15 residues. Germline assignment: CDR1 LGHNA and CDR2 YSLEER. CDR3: CANSQVSNYREKQFF. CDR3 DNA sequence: TGCGCCAACAGCCAAGTCTCTAACTACCGTGAGAAGCAGTTCTTC.

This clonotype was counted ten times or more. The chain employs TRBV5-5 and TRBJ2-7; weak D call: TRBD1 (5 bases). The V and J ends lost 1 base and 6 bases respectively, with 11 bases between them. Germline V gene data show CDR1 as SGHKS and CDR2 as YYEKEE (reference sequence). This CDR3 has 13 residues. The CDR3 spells CASSLLEGVEQYF. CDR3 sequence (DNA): TGTGCCAGCAGCTTGTTAGAAGGGGTCGAGCAGTACTTC.

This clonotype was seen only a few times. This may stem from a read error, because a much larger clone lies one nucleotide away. The CDR3: CSVEDRPRGCGYTF. CDR3 DNA sequence: TGCAGCGTTGAAGATCGTCCCAGGGGCTGTGGCTACACCTTC. This chain joins TRBV29-1 and TRBJ1-2, with D possibly TRBD1 on 6 matching bases. In germline, CDR1 is SQVTM, CDR2 ANQGSEA. The CDR3 runs 14 residues. Trimming stripped 0 bases from V and 7 bases from J, with 15 bases between.

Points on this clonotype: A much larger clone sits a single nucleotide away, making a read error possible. CDR3 DNA: TGTGCCAGGAGCTCAGGATTCTCCTACGAGCAGTACTTC. Amino acid sequence: CARSSGFSYEQYF. This rearrangement joins TRBV6-5 to TRBJ2-7; D is unresolved. Germline V gives CDR1 MNHEY, CDR2 SVGAGI. CDR3 length: 13 residues. V dropped 9 bases and J dropped 0 bases, with 12 bases sitting between them.

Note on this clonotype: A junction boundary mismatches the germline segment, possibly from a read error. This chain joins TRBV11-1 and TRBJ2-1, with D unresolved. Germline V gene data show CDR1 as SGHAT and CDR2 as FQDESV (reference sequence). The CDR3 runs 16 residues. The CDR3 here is CASRSSSVLSYDEQFF. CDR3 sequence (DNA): TGTGCCAGCCGCTCCTCCTCTGTACTCTCCTACGATGAGCAGTTCTTC.

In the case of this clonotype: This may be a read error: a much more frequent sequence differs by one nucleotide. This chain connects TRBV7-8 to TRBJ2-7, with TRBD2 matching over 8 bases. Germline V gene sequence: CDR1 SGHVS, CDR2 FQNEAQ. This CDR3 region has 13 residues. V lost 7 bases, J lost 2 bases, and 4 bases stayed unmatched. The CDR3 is CASTGLDAYEQYF. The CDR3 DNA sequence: TGTGCCAGCACGGGACTAGACGCCTACGAGCAGTACTTC.

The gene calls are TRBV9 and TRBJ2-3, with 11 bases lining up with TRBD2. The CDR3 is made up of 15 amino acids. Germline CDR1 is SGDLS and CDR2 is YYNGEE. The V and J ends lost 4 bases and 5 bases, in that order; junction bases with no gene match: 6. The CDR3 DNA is TGTGCCAGCAGCATACTAGCGGGAGCTATAGATACGCAGTATTTT. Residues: CASSILAGAIDTQYF.

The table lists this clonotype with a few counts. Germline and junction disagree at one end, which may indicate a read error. CDR3 nucleotides: TGTAGCGACGGAGAAGGGAATCAGCCCCAGCATTTC. Protein sequence: CSDGEGNQPQHF. The chain carries TRBV29-1 and TRBJ1-5; no clear D. The CDR3 consists of 12 residues. Germline loops: CDR1 SQVTM, CDR2 ANQGSEA.

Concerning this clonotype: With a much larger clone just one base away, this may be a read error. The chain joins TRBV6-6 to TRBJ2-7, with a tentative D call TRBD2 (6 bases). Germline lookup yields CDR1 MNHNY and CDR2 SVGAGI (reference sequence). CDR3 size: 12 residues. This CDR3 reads CASRGSSYKQYF. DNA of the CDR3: TGTGCCTCTCGGGGGAGCTCCTACAAGCAGTACTTC.

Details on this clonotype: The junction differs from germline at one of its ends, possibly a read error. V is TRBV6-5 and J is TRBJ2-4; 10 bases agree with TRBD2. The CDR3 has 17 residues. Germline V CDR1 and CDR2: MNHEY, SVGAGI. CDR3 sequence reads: CASSYSEASGSGNIQYF. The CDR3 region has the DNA TGTGCCAGCAGTTACTCCGAGGCTAGCGGGAGTGGAAACATTCAGTATTTC.

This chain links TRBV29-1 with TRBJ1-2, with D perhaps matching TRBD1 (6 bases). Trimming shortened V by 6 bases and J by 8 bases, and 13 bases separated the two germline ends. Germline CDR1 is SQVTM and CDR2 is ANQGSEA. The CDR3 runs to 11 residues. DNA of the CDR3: TGCAGCGTCGGCGAGGGGGGAGGCTACACCTTC. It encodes CSVGEGGGYTF.

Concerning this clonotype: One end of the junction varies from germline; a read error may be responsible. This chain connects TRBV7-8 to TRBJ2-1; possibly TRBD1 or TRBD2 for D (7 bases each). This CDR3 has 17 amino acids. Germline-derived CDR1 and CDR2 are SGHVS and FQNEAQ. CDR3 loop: CASSLTDREGALNDQSF. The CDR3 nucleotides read TGTGCCAGCAGCTTAACTGACAGGGAGGGAGCCCTCAATGATCAGTCCTTC.

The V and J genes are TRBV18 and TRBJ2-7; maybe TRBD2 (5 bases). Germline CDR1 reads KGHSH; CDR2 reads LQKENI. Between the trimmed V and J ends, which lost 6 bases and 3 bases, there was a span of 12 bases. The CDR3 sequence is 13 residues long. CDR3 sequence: CASSEGVNYEQYF. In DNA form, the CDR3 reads TGTGCCAGCTCTGAGGGCGTCAACTACGAGCAGTACTTC.

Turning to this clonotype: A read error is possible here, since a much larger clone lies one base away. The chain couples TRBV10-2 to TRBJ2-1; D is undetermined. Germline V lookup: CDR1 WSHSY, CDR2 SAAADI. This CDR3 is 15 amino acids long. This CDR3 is CASSETAASHNEQFF. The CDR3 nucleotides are TGCGCCAGCAGTGAGACGGCTGCCTCCCACAATGAGCAGTTCTTC.

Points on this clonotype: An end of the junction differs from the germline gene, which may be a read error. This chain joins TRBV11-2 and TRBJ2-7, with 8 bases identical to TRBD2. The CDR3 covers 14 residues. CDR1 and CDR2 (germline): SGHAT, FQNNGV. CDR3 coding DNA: TGTGCCAACAGCTTAGCTCTAGCGGGCATCGAGCAGTACTTC. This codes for CANSLALAGIEQYF.

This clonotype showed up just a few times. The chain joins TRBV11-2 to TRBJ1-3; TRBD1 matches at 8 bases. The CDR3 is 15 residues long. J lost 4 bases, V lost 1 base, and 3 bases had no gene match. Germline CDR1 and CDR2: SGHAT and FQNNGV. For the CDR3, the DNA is TGTGCCAGCAGCTTAGCCAGGGGGCAAGGAAACACCATATATTTT. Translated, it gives CASSLARGQGNTIYF.

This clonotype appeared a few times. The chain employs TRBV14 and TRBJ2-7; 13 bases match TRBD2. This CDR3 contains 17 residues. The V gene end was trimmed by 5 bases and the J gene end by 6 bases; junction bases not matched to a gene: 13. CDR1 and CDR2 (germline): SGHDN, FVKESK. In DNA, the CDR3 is TGTGCCAGCAGCACACGACTAGCGGGAGGCCCCTTAGTCGAGCAGTACTTC. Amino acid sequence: CASSTRLAGGPLVEQYF.

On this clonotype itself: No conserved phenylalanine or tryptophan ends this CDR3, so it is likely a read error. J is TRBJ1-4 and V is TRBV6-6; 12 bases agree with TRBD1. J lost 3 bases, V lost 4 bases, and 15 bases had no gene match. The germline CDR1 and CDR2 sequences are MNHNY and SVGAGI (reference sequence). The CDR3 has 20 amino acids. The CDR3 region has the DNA TGTGCCAGCAGTTTCTCTACCGGGACAGGGGGCTTCTTTTCTAATGAAAAACTGTTTTCT. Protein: CASSFSTGTGGFFSNEKLFS.

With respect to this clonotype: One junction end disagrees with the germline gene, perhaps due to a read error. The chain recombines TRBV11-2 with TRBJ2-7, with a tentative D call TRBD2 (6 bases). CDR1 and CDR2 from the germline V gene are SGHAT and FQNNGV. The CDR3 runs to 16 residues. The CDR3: CARSLAPRGRIYERYF. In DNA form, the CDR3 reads TGTGCCAGGAGCTTAGCCCCCCGGGGGAGGATTTACGAGCGGTACTTC.

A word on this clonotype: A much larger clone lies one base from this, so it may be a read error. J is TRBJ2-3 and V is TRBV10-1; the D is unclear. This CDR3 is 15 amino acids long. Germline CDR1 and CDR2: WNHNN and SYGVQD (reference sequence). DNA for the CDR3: TGCCCCAGCAGTGGAATGGATACTAGCACAGATACGCAGTATTTT. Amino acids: CPSSGMDTSTDTQYF.